Below are 10 T cell receptor beta chains sequenced from a single sample in a study of shared clonotypes between healthy human individuals. This table comes from immunoSEQ multiplex PCR, and its TCRdb copy is limited to in-frame clones, with some not included. The sample lists around 2,100,000 clones; about 95% were seen once. In the naive CD8 group, cells lacked CD45RO and were positively selected for CCR7, so terminally differentiated effector memory CD45RA+ cells were left out. Sequenced: naive CD8+ T cells sorted from blood. The receptor set was obtained from a man aged 18-30 years in good health.

The V call is TRBV4-1, the J call TRBJ1-5; 8 nucleotides agree with TRBD1. Looked up from germline, CDR1 is MGHRA and CDR2 is YSYEKL. The length of the CDR3 is 16 residues. Germline trimming cut 3 bases from V and 4 bases from J; bases unmatched to any gene: 8. This CDR3 is CASSHQDREPNQPQHF. DNA of the CDR3: TGCGCCAGCAGCCACCAGGACAGGGAACCAAATCAGCCCCAGCATTTT.

For this clone: The sample carries other DNA sequences with the same CDR3. J is TRBJ2-7 and V is TRBV18; D gene ambiguous. CDR1 and CDR2 from the germline V gene are KGHSH and LQKENI. V was shortened by 0 bases and J by 0 bases, with 6 bases between the two germline ends. This CDR3 is built from 14 residues. CDR3 in amino acids: CASSPPGSSYEQYF. The CDR3 DNA sequence: TGTGCCAGCTCACCACCGGGTAGCTCCTACGAGCAGTACTTC.

The chain is built from TRBV4-1 and TRBJ1-1; D is undetermined. The CDR3 has 15 amino acids. Per germline, CDR1 MGHRA and CDR2 YSYEKL. The V end was cut by 1 base, the J end by 4 bases, with 13 bases between. CDR3 nucleotides: TGCGCCAGCAGCCAAGTAGAGGGAAGGGTCACTGAAGCTTTCTTT. Amino acids: CASSQVEGRVTEAFF.

The chain uses TRBV5-5 and TRBJ2-2; 8 nucleotides match TRBD2. Germline CDR1 and CDR2: SGHKS and YYEKEE (reference sequence). The CDR3 runs to 15 residues. Germline trimming cut 5 bases from V and 2 bases from J; bases unmatched to any gene: 5. Here the CDR3 DNA reads TGTGCCAGCAGGTATAGCGGGGCCAACACCGGGGAGCTGTTTTTT. Encoded protein: CASRYSGANTGELFF.

The gene calls are TRBV11-2 and TRBJ1-1, with D hard to call. Germline loops: CDR1 SGHAT, CDR2 FQNNGV. V was cut by 7 bases and J by 0 bases, with 15 bases left in between. The CDR3 extends over 15 amino acids. CDR3 DNA sequence: TGTGCCAGCACCTCTCTAGTCACTTTGAACACTGAAGCTTTCTTT. Translating it yields CASTSLVTLNTEAFF. Based on the CDR3 plus reference TRBV11-2 and TRBJ1-1, the full variable domain is EAGVAQSPRYKIIEKRQSVAFWCNPISGHATLYWYQQILGQGPKLLIQFQNNGVVDDSQLPKDRFSAERLKGVDSTLKIQPAKLEDSAVYLCASTSLVTLNTEAFFGQGTRLTVV.

The chain recombines TRBV29-1 with TRBJ1-2; D is undetermined. The germline V gene has CDR1 SQVTM and CDR2 ANQGSEA. Trimming left V 7 bases short and J 4 bases short, with 10 bases between. CDR3 length equals 11 residues. For the CDR3, the DNA is TGCAGCGGTGCGGGCACCTATGGCTACACCTTC. This translates into CSGAGTYGYTF. The full variable domain, its missing parts supplied by reference TRBV29-1 and TRBJ1-2, is SAVISQKPSRDICQRGTSLTIQCQVDSQVTMMFWYRQQPGQSLTLIATANQGSEATYESGFVIDKFPISRPNLTFSTLTVSNMSPEDSSIYLCSGAGTYGYTFGSGTRLTVV.

The chain couples TRBV28 to TRBJ1-4, with D possibly matching TRBD1 (6 bases). The CDR3 extends over 14 amino acids. Trimming pared 2 bases from V and 11 bases from J, leaving 15 bases between. Germline V gene data show CDR1 as MDHEN and CDR2 as SYDVKM. The CDR3 DNA reads TGTGCCAGCAGTTTAACCGGGGGCGAAGGTAAACTGTTTTTT. Translation gives CASSLTGGEGKLFF.

This sequence joins TRBV18 and TRBJ2-4, with a weak D call TRBD2 (6 bases). The CDR3 consists of 13 residues. V was cut by 5 bases and J by 11 bases, with 16 bases left in between. Germline lookup yields CDR1 KGHSH and CDR2 LQKENI. The CDR3, as DNA: TGTGCCAGCTCAGCAACCGGGACTCCTTTTCAGTACTTC. Translated, it gives CASSATGTPFQYF.

The V gene is TRBV10-3, the J gene TRBJ1-6; D gene uncertain. This CDR3 region has 16 residues. Trimming cost V 0 bases and J 6 bases, with 12 bases left between them. Per the germline V gene, CDR1 is ENHRY and CDR2 is SYGVKD. In DNA form, the CDR3 reads TGTGCCATCAGTGAGTCATGGGGTTCGCCTAATTCACCCCTCCACTTT. It translates to CAISESWGSPNSPLHF.

The chain employs TRBV2 and TRBJ1-1; maybe TRBD1 (5 bases). CDR3 length equals 13 residues. Per the germline V gene, CDR1 is SNHLY and CDR2 is FYNNEI. V gave up 5 bases and J gave up 0 bases, with 7 bases separating them. CDR3: CASSQGLNTEAFF. CDR3 nucleotides: TGTGCCAGCAGTCAGGGCTTGAACACTGAAGCTTTCTTT.